This T cell receptor beta chain comes out of a study of T cell responses to AZD1222 COVID-19 vaccine. General study points: Reports say nearly half of spike-specific TCRs go after unmutated variant regions. The sample set comprised mostly white British donors with more females, and clonal diversity was possibly underestimated. Only a handful of AZD1222 recipients, six or seven in all, had baseline seropositivity.

The CDR3 is 14 amino acids. Germline loops: CDR1 SGHRS, CDR2 YFSETQ. The junction had 3 bases not matched to a gene; V was cut back by 4 bases and J by 5 bases. Method: immunoSEQ multiplex PCR; TCRdb's copy keeps in-frame clones and lacks some. This repertoire shows tens of thousands of clones, roughly 90% found once; its top ten account for 4.2%. On this clone itself: Its antigen is not identified.

The TCR comes from an adult in good health. The chain couples TRBV5-1 to TRBJ1-5, with 10 bases aligning to TRBD1. Specimen: peripheral blood, collected on day 0 of AZD1222 vaccination. The CDR3 region is CASSLGTGDQPQHF. In DNA form, the CDR3 reads TGCGCCAGCAGCCTAGGGACAGGGGATCAGCCCCAGCATTTT. The complete variable domain, with remaining parts taken from reference TRBV5-1 and TRBJ1-5, reads KAGVTQTPRYLIKTRGQQVTLSCSPISGHRSVSWYQQTPGQGLQFLFEYFSETQRNKGNFPGRFSGRQFSNSRSEMNVSTLELGDSALYLCASSLGTGDQPQHFGDGTRLSIL.